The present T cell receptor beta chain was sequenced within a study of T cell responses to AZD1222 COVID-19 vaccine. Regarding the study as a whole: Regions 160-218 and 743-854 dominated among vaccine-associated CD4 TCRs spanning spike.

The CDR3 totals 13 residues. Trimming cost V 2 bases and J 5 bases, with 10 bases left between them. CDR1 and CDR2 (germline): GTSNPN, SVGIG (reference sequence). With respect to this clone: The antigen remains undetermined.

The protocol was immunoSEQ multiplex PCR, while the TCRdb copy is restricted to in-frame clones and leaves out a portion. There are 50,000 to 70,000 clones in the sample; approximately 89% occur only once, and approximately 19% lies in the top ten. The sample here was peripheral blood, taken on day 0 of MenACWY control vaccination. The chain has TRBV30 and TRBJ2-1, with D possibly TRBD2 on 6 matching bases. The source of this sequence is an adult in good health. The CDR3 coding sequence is TGTGCCTGGAGTAGCGGGCAAGACAATGAGCAGTTCTTC. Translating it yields CAWSSGQDNEQFF.